The rows below give T cell receptor beta chains drawn from one sample of a study of T cell responses to AZD1222 COVID-19 vaccine. Sequencing used immunoSEQ multiplex PCR; TCRdb keeps in-frame clones, though not all of them. The sample lists 120,000 to 150,000 clones; 92% were seen once. This specimen was peripheral blood, taken on day 0 of AZD1222 vaccination. The origin of the receptors is an adult in good health. CDR3s include the opening cysteine and the closing phenylalanine or tryptophan. A D gene is named only where the DNA matches it firmly. Clone size is stated in some rows and not others, as once, few, many or a class when expanded.

clone size	D gene	V gene	J gene	CDR3 protein	CDR3 DNA
once	NA	TRBV6-1	TRBJ2-1	CASSEQDLEGRNEQFF	TGTGCCAGCAGTGAACAGGATCTCGAGGGAAGGAATGAGCAGTTCTTC
NA	NA	TRBV4-1	TRBJ1-3	CASSQVSASGNTIYF	TGCGCCAGCAGCCAAGTGTCAGCATCTGGAAACACCATATATTTT
NA	NA	TRBV9	TRBJ2-7	CASAKGAGREQYF	TGTGCCAGCGCAAAAGGGGCGGGACGCGAGCAGTACTTC
NA	TRBD1	TRBV19	TRBJ1-6	CASSMGTELNSPLHF	TGTGCCAGTAGTATGGGGACAGAACTTAATTCACCCCTCCACTTT
NA	NA	TRBV28	TRBJ2-1	CASSLESSAHNEQFF	TGTGCCAGCAGTTTAGAGAGCTCTGCCCACAATGAGCAGTTCTTC
once	NA	TRBV18	TRBJ2-1	CASSPGAEGSYNEQFF	TGTGCCAGCTCACCGGGAGCGGAGGGCTCCTACAATGAGCAGTTCTTC
few	NA	TRBV10-3	TRBJ1-5	CAITPGRHRNQPQHF	TGTGCCATCACCCCGGGACGTCATCGCAATCAGCCCCAGCATTTT
NA	NA	TRBV15	TRBJ2-5	CATSNSLADQETQYF	TGTGCCACCAGCAACTCTTTAGCGGATCAAGAGACCCAGTACTTC
NA	NA	TRBV24-1	TRBJ1-4	CADRGEKLFF	TGTGCAGACAGAGGGGAAAAACTGTTTTTT
few	NA	TRBV19	TRBJ1-2	CASSMGRLSSTTPYGYTF	TGTGCCAGTAGTATGGGCCGCCTATCTAGTACAACTCCCTATGGCTACACCTTC
NA	TRBD1	TRBV28	TRBJ1-2	CASSPSPPTGVRGYTF	TGTGCCAGCAGTCCCTCACCCCCGACAGGGGTGAGAGGCTACACCTTC
NA	TRBD2	TRBV6-6	TRBJ2-7	CASSRSSGPYEQYF	TGTGCCAGCAGTCGATCTAGCGGGCCTTACGAGCAGTACTTC
NA	TRBD1	TRBV12-3/TRBV12-4	TRBJ1-2	CASSSDRVGGYTF	TGTGCCAGCAGTTCCGACAGGGTGGGTGGCTACACCTTC
NA	NA	TRBV5-5	TRBJ1-2	CASSDLLGEGYGYTF	TGTGCCAGCAGCGACCTCTTAGGGGAGGGCTATGGCTACACCTTC
once	TRBD1	TRBV27	TRBJ1-5	CASRVGRGPHQPQHF	TGTGCCAGCCGCGTGGGGAGGGGGCCCCATCAGCCCCAGCATTTT
NA	TRBD1	TRBV5-4	TRBJ2-3	CASSLVTGWADTQYF	TGTGCCAGCAGCTTGGTGACAGGGTGGGCAGATACGCAGTATTTT
once	NA	TRBV12-5	TRBJ2-1	CASGPRLESYNEQFF	TGTGCTAGTGGTCCCAGACTAGAGTCCTACAATGAGCAGTTCTTC
once	NA	TRBV5-4	TRBJ2-3	CASSSGAVTDTQYF	TGTGCCAGCAGCTCCGGGGCCGTCACAGATACGCAGTATTTT
NA	TRBD1	TRBV6-6	TRBJ2-2	CATQGADTGELFF	TGTGCCACACAGGGGGCGGACACCGGGGAGCTGTTTTTT
NA	TRBD1	TRBV4-1	TRBJ1-2	CASSQGPGGNGYTF	TGCGCCAGCAGCCAGGGCCCAGGGGGGAATGGCTACACCTTC
NA	NA	TRBV7-9	TRBJ2-7	CASSFRERSYEQYF	TGTGCCAGCAGCTTTCGAGAGAGGTCCTACGAGCAGTACTTC
NA	TRBD1	TRBV30	TRBJ1-5	CAWRPGTASNQPQHF	TGTGCCTGGCGCCCCGGGACAGCTAGCAATCAGCCCCAGCATTTT
NA	TRBD2	TRBV3-1/TRBV3-2	TRBJ2-1	CAMLTSGYHNEQFF	TGTGCCATGCTGACTAGCGGGTATCATAATGAGCAGTTCTTC
few	TRBD1	TRBV5-1	TRBJ1-6	CASSPTGDSPLHF	TGCGCCAGCAGCCCGACAGGGGATTCACCCCTCCACTTT
NA	NA	TRBV6-5	TRBJ1-1	CASSYGSGGMNTEAFF	TGTGCCAGCAGTTACGGGTCGGGGGGGATGAACACTGAAGCTTTCTTT
NA	TRBD2	TRBV4-3	TRBJ2-7	CASSRGTSGPLSYEQYF	TGCGCCAGCAGCCGCGGGACTAGCGGGCCTCTATCCTACGAGCAGTACTTC
NA	NA	TRBV30	TRBJ2-5	CASGGGSFQETQYF	TGTGCCTCGGGGGGCGGGAGCTTCCAAGAGACCCAGTACTTC
NA	NA	TRBV18	TRBJ2-7	CASSPEHTFYEQYF	TGTGCCAGCTCACCAGAACATACTTTCTACGAGCAGTACTTC